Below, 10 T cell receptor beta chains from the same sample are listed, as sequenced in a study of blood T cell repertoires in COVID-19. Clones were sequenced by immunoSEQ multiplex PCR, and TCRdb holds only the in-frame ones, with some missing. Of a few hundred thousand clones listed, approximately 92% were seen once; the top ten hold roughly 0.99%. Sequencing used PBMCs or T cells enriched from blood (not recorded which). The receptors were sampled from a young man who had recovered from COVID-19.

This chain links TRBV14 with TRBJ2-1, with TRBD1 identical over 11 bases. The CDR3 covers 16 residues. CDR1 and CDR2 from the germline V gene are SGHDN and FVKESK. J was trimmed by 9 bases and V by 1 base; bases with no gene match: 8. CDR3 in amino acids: CASSQVGQGASREQFF. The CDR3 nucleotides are TGTGCCAGCAGCCAAGTAGGACAGGGGGCAAGTCGTGAGCAGTTCTTC.

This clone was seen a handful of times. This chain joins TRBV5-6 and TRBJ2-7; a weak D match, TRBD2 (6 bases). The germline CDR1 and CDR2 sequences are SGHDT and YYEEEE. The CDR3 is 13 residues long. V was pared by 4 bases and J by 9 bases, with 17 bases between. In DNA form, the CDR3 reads TGTGCCAGCAGCCCGACTAGGTTGTCGGGGCAGTACTTC. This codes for CASSPTRLSGQYF.

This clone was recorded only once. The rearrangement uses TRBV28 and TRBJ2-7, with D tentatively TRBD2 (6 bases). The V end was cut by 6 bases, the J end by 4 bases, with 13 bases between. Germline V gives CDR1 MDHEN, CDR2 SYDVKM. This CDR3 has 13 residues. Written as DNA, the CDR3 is TGTGCCAGCAGGGGGGGAGGCGTGTACGAGCAGTACTTC. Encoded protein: CASRGGGVYEQYF.

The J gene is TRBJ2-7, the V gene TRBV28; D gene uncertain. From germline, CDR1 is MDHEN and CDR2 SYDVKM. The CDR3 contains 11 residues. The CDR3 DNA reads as TGTGGCACCTCGACTCCCTACGAGCAGTACTTC. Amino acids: CGTSTPYEQYF.

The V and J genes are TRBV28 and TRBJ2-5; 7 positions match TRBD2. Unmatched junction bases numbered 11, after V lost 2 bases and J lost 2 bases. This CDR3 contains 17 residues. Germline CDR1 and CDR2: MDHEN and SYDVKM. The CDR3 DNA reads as TGTGCCAGCAGTTTAGTAGGCGAGCTAGCGGTACAAGAGACCCAGTACTTC. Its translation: CASSLVGELAVQETQYF.

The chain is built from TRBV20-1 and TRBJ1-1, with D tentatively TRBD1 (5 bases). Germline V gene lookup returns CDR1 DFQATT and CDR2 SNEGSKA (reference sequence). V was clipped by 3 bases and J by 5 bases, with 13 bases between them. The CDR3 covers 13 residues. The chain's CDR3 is CSASLRGKTEAFF. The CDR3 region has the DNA TGCAGTGCTAGTCTACGGGGGAAGACTGAAGCTTTCTTT.

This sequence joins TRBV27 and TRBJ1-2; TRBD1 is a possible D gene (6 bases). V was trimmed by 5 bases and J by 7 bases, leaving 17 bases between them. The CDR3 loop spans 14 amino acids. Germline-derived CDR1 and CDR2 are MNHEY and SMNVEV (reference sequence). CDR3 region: CASSPADRRRGYTF. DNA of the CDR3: TGTGCCAGCAGTCCCGCCGACAGGAGGCGTGGCTACACCTTC.

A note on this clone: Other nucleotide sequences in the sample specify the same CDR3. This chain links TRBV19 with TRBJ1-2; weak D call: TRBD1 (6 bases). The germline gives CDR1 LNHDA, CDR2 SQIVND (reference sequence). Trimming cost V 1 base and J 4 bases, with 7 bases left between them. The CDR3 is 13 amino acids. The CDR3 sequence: CASSIVGGYGYTF. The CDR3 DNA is TGTGCCAGTAGTATAGTAGGGGGCTATGGCTACACCTTC.

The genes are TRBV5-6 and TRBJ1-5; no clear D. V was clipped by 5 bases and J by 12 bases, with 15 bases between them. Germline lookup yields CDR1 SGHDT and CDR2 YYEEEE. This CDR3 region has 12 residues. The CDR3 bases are TGTGCCAGCAGTCATACCGGGGAGTTCCAGCATTTT. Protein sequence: CASSHTGEFQHF.

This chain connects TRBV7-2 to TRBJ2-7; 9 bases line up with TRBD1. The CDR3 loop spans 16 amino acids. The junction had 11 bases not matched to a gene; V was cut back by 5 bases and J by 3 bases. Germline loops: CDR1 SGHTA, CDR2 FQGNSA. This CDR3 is CASSLGTGNSGYEQYF. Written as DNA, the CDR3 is TGTGCCAGCAGCCTGGGGACAGGGAACAGCGGCTACGAGCAGTACTTC.